The 2 T cell receptor beta chains reported below all come from one sample, sequenced in a study of beta chain features in type 1 diabetes. Broader study findings: Researchers report that Type 1 diabetes patients had moderately but significantly shorter TCRB CDR3s across all four CD4+ subsets.

These TCRs' antigens remain unknown. The investigators reverse transcribed all of the isolated RNA, so they sequenced expressed TCRB transcripts. Only in-frame clones appear in the TCRdb table, and some are missing; sequencing was by immunoSEQ multiplex PCR. The table lists 100,000 to 150,000 clones, approximately 15% of them singletons. The specimen sequenced was central memory CD4+ T cells from blood. The receptors stem from a man aged 18 to 29 with type 1 diabetes.

The chain couples TRBV15 to TRBJ1-4, with D maybe TRBD1 (6 bases). CDR1 is LNHNV and CDR2 is YYDKDF in the germline V gene (reference sequence). The germline V and J ends were trimmed by 1 base and 14 bases, with 11 bases remaining between them. The CDR3 runs to 12 residues. CDR3 coding DNA: TGTGCCACCAGCAGAGTCACAGGGAGTCTGTTTTTT. Translating it yields CATSRVTGSLFF.

A single count supports this clone. This chain joins TRBV30 and TRBJ1-2; D is unclear. The CDR3 is made up of 12 amino acids. Trimming pared 5 bases from V and 2 bases from J, leaving 9 bases between. Germline V gene sequence: CDR1 GTSNPN, CDR2 SVGIG (reference sequence). The CDR3 spells CAWGYGNYGYTF. DNA of the CDR3: TGTGCCTGGGGGTATGGGAACTATGGCTACACCTTC. Filled out from reference TRBV30 and TRBJ1-2, the complete variable domain reads SQTIHQWPATLVQPVGSPLSLECTVEGTSNPNLYWYRQAAGRGLQLLFYSVGIGQISSEVPQNLSASRPQDRQFILSSKKLLLSDSGFYLCAWGYGNYGYTFGSGTRLTVV.